The 20 T cell receptor beta chains in this list originate from one sample, sequenced in a study of PD-1 blockade in classical Hodgkin lymphoma. Only in-frame clones appear in the TCRdb table, and some are missing; sequencing was by immunoSEQ multiplex PCR. This sample has approximately 14,000 clones; around 83% occur once, and the top ten carry under 30%. Relapse was seen in all patients after autologous stem cell transplantation, and brentuximab vedotin exposure was variable. Sequences were derived from peripheral blood mononuclear cells (PBMCs), sampled before the second cycle of nivolumab. The origin of the receptors is a human donor with classical Hodgkin lymphoma.

The rearrangement joins TRBV19 to TRBJ1-2; 7 bases fit TRBD1. Trimming removed 6 bases from V and 2 bases from J; junction bases left unmatched: 0. The CDR3 has 12 amino acids. Germline lookup yields CDR1 LNHDA and CDR2 SQIVND (reference sequence). The CDR3 region is CASRDRNYGYTF. The CDR3 coding sequence is TGTGCCAGTAGGGACAGGAACTATGGCTACACCTTC.

The V call is TRBV12-5, the J call TRBJ2-6, with D possibly TRBD1 on 5 matching bases. Germline CDR1 and CDR2: LGHNT and FRNRAP. V was pared by 5 bases and J by 5 bases, with 22 bases between. This CDR3 is built from 18 residues. CDR3: CASGSTYAGQSRANVLTF. CDR3 nucleotides: TGTGCTAGTGGTAGCACTTATGCAGGACAAAGTCGGGCCAACGTCCTGACTTTC.

This clone was picked up one time. The chain combines TRBV5-1 with TRBJ2-7; 8 bases align to TRBD1. V lost 5 bases and J lost 0; bases outside the gene matches: 7. From germline, CDR1 is SGHRS and CDR2 YFSETQ. The CDR3 runs 15 residues. DNA of the CDR3: TGCGCCAGCAGGGTGGACAGGGTAAGCTCCTACGAGCAGTACTTC. It encodes CASRVDRVSSYEQYF.

This clone was recorded once. This rearrangement joins TRBV5-4 to TRBJ2-2; no reliable D call. V was clipped by 5 bases and J by 2 bases, with 7 bases between them. Germline V CDR1 and CDR2: SGHNT, YYREEE (reference sequence). The length of the CDR3 is 13 residues. Here the CDR3 reads CASRAGNTGELFF. CDR3 coding DNA: TGTGCCAGCAGGGCCGGAAACACCGGGGAGCTGTTTTTT.

This chain joins TRBV5-1 and TRBJ2-2; 8 bases are shared with TRBD1. CDR3 length equals 16 residues. V trimming: 4 bases; J trimming: 0 bases; junction bases outside the gene matches: 5. Germline V gene sequence: CDR1 SGHRS, CDR2 YFSETQ. The CDR3 region is CASSLGDRSNTGELFF. The CDR3 nucleotides read TGCGCCAGCAGCCTGGGGGACAGGTCGAACACCGGGGAGCTGTTTTTT.

The chain links TRBV9 to TRBJ1-6; D ambiguous. Germline V CDR1 and CDR2: SGDLS, YYNGEE. This CDR3 contains 15 residues. Trimming stripped 0 bases from V and 3 bases from J, with 7 bases between. CDR3 DNA: TGTGCCAGCAGCGTAGGAACGAACTATAATTCACCCCTCCACTTT. Amino acids: CASSVGTNYNSPLHF.

This sequence joins TRBV15 and TRBJ1-3; 7 nucleotides line up with TRBD1. This CDR3 has 17 residues. The J segment lost 0 bases and the V segment lost 6 bases, leaving 11 bases of the junction unmatched. Germline V gives CDR1 LNHNV, CDR2 YYDKDF (reference sequence). The CDR3 DNA sequence: TGTGCCACCAGACGGGACAGCCCATCGATCTCTGGAAACACCATATATTTT. Translated: CATRRDSPSISGNTIYF.

The J gene is TRBJ1-1, the V gene TRBV6-4, with 7 bases that match TRBD1. V shed 6 bases and J 1 base; nucleotides not matched to a gene: 2. Germline CDR1 reads MRHNA; CDR2 reads SNTAGT. This CDR3 comprises 13 residues. The CDR3 protein is CASRRTGNTEAFF. CDR3 DNA: TGTGCCAGCAGGCGGACAGGGAACACTGAAGCTTTCTTT.

This clone turned up a few times. CDR3 in DNA: TGTGCCAGCAGCCCAGGAACGGTGAAGACCGGGGAGCTGTTTTTT. This gives the protein CASSPGTVKTGELFF. The rearrangement joins TRBV7-6 to TRBJ2-2, with D hard to call. Germline V CDR1 and CDR2: SGHVS, FNYEAQ. Deletions cut 5 bases from V and 5 bases from J, with 15 bases between. There are 15 residues in the CDR3. Using reference TRBV7-6 and TRBJ2-2 for the parts outside the CDR3, the full variable domain is GAGVSQSPRYKVTKRGQDVALRCDPISGHVSLYWYRQALGQGPEFLTYFNYEAQQDKSGLPNDRFSAERPEGSISTLTIQRTEQRDSAMYRCASSPGTVKTGELFFGEGSRLTVL.

The gene calls are TRBV19 and TRBJ2-6, with D perhaps matching TRBD1 (5 bases). The CDR3 has 16 residues. V was shortened by 6 bases and J by 0 bases, with 12 bases between the two germline ends. Germline CDR1 LNHDA, CDR2 SQIVND (reference sequence). Here the CDR3 reads CASRKQVPSGANVLTF. The CDR3 nucleotides are TGTGCCAGTAGGAAACAGGTACCCTCTGGGGCCAACGTCCTGACTTTC.

J is TRBJ2-3 and V is TRBV28; TRBD2 agrees at 10 bases. V gave up 3 bases and J gave up 4 bases; unmatched junction bases: 7. Germline V CDR1 and CDR2: MDHEN, SYDVKM. CDR3 size: 16 residues. The CDR3 loop reads CASSFFSGGAPDTQYF. The CDR3 DNA reads TGTGCCAGCAGTTTTTTCAGCGGGGGGGCCCCAGATACGCAGTATTTT.

The rearrangement uses TRBV10-1 and TRBJ2-1; D gene uncertain. This CDR3 region has 15 residues. From germline, CDR1 is WNHNN and CDR2 SYGVQD (reference sequence). The V gene lost 0 bases and the J gene lost 6 bases, with 12 bases spanning the gap. The CDR3, as DNA: TGCGCCAGCAGTGAGTCGAACCCAAGATCCAATGAGCAGTTCTTC. This codes for CASSESNPRSNEQFF.

This chain links TRBV10-3 with TRBJ1-1; 8 bases line up with TRBD1. This CDR3 is built from 14 residues. The germline gives CDR1 ENHRY, CDR2 SYGVKD. Trimming took 6 bases from V and 1 from J; bases not matched to a gene: 4. The CDR3 DNA sequence: TGTGCCATCAGGTCCGGGACAGGGAACACTGAAGCTTTCTTT. It translates to CAIRSGTGNTEAFF.

The chain carries TRBV5-1 and TRBJ2-5; the D gene is possibly TRBD1 (6 bases). V was pared by 0 bases and J by 5 bases, with 14 bases between. The CDR3 has 15 residues. Germline lookup yields CDR1 SGHRS and CDR2 YFSETQ. The CDR3 is CASSLVPSRGETQYF. The CDR3 nucleotides are TGCGCCAGCAGCTTGGTCCCGAGTAGGGGGGAGACCCAGTACTTC.

V is TRBV7-9 and J is TRBJ2-1; D may be TRBD1 or TRBD2 (5 bases each). Germline lookup yields CDR1 SEHNR and CDR2 FQNEAQ (reference sequence). The CDR3 runs 16 residues. The germline V and J ends were trimmed by 6 bases and 3 bases, with 18 bases remaining between them. CDR3 nucleotides: TGTGCCAGCAGTTGGAGCCGGGACCCCTTCTACAATGAGCAGTTCTTC. It yields the protein CASSWSRDPFYNEQFF.

The V gene is TRBV5-8, the J gene TRBJ2-7, with TRBD1 matching over 8 bases. J was trimmed by 7 bases and V by 3 bases; bases with no gene match: 9. CDR1 SGHTS and CDR2 YDEGEE come from the germline V gene. CDR3 length: 14 residues. The CDR3 protein is CASSWGQGAREQYF. The CDR3 DNA follows: TGTGCCAGCAGCTGGGGGCAGGGGGCGAGGGAGCAGTACTTC.

The chain carries TRBV6-6 and TRBJ2-7, with D maybe TRBD2 (6 bases). The V gene's germline CDR1 is MNHNY and CDR2 SVGAGI (reference sequence). V lost 4 bases, J lost 2 bases, and 12 bases lay in between. The CDR3 covers 14 residues. CDR3 in DNA: TGTGCCAGCAGTTCCCGACTAGGAACCTACGAGCAGTACTTC. This sequence encodes CASSSRLGTYEQYF.

The chain carries TRBV19 and TRBJ1-2, with TRBD1 identical over 12 bases. Trimming removed 6 bases from V and 2 bases from J; junction bases left unmatched: 7. Germline V gene lookup returns CDR1 LNHDA and CDR2 SQIVND (reference sequence). The CDR3 has 16 amino acids. In DNA, the CDR3 is TGTGCCAGTAGCCGGGACAGGGGGCGCAGAAACTATGGCTACACCTTC. Its protein product is CASSRDRGRRNYGYTF.

The V and J genes are TRBV10-3 and TRBJ1-6; D gene uncertain. V was cut by 3 bases and J by 10 bases, with 10 bases left in between. Per the germline V gene, CDR1 is ENHRY and CDR2 is SYGVKD. The CDR3 runs to 13 residues. CDR3 nucleotides: TGTGCCATCAGTGAAGACTCCAGATCACCCCTCCACTTT. This translates into CAISEDSRSPLHF.

This clone is a singleton in its sample. CDR3 nucleotides: TGTGCCAGTAACACAGGGCTAGCCAAAAACATTCAGTACTTC. Protein: CASNTGLAKNIQYF. V and J are TRBV19 and TRBJ2-4; D is perhaps TRBD1 (6 bases). V lost 7 bases to trimming and J lost 0 bases, with 10 bases between them. The CDR3 is made up of 14 amino acids. Per germline, CDR1 LNHDA and CDR2 SQIVND (reference sequence).